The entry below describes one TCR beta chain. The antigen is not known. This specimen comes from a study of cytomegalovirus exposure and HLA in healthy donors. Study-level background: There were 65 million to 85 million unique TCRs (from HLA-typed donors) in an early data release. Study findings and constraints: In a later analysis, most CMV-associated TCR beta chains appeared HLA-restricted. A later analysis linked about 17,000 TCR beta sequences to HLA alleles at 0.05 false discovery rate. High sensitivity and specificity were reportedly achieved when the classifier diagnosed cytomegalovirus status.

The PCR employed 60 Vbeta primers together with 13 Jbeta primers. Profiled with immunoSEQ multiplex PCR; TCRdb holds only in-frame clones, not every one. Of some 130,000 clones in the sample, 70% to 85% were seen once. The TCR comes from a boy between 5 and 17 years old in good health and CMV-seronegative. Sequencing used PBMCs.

For the CDR3, the DNA is TGTGCCAGCTCAGCAGTCGCGGGAGTGGAGTCCTACAATGAGCAGTTCTTC. This codes for CASSAVAGVESYNEQFF. The V and J genes are TRBV18 and TRBJ2-1, with TRBD2 identical over 7 bases. The CDR3 consists of 17 residues. Germline CDR1 reads KGHSH; CDR2 reads LQKENI. J was trimmed by 1 base and V by 5 bases; bases with no gene match: 11.